Given below is one T cell receptor (beta chain) in context. Its antigen is not known. Germline V CDR1 and CDR2: SGHAT, FQNNGV. V was clipped by 1 base and J by 8 bases, with 15 bases between them. This CDR3 region has 15 residues. The second PCR ran roughly 6 to 11 cycles with a sample-barcoded 5' primer and J-beta primers. Researchers report that each sample yielded at least 3 million CDR3-containing paired-end reads. TCRdb reprocessed the 5' RACE reads with MiXCR, giving one entry per CDR3 protein. The sample records hundreds of thousands of distinct CDR3 sequences, roughly 53% being singletons. This sample was included in a study of blood T cells in healthy people across ages. Overall study: Template switching picked up about one barcoded beta molecule for each two T cells.

General study points: Researchers said unsorted PBMCs prevented a conclusive naive versus antigen-experienced comparison.

This TCR came from a man in his 60s in good health. The sequenced material came from blood. V usage is TRBV11-2 and J usage is TRBJ2-1, with D tentatively TRBD2 (7 bases). CDR3 residues: CASSLVRGPVYEQFF. The CDR3 coding sequence is TGTGCCAGCAGCTTAGTGCGGGGGCCCGTCTATGAGCAGTTCTTC.